The entry that follows covers one TCR beta chain sequence. What it recognizes is unknown. This sample stems from a study of vaccination effects on CD4 cells after COVID-19. Study summary: A few million PBMC per well were cultured with around 10 IU/ml IL-2 and approximately 10 ug/ml peptides.

Subsequent to a culture period of 10 days, CD4+ T cells were isolated. Participants were given two doses of BNT162b2 or mRNA-1273 vaccine. Half-medium exchanges with IL-2 medium took place on days 3 and 7. Assay used: immunoSEQ multiplex PCR; TCRdb lists only in-frame clones, some missing. The sample has tens of thousands of clones, 70% to 75% seen once. The CDR3 spans 12 residues. V dropped 5 bases and J dropped 4 bases, with 8 bases sitting between them. CDR1 and CDR2 (germline): MDHEN, SYDVKM. The chain links TRBV28 to TRBJ1-1; TRBD1 might be the D (6 bases). The sequence was obtained from a human donor who received a COVID-19 vaccine. The input for sequencing was CD4+ T cells from PBMCs cultured without peptide, taken after COVID-19 vaccination. The CDR3 sequence: CASSEGGTEAFF. CDR3 coding DNA: TGTGCCAGCAGTGAAGGGGGCACTGAAGCTTTCTTT.